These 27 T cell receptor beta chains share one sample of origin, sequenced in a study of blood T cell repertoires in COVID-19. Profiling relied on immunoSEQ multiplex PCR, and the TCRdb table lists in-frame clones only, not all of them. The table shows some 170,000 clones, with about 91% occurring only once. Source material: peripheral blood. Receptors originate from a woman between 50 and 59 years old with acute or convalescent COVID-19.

The CDR3 sequence is CASSRVLSGRAYNEQFF. In DNA, the CDR3 is TGTGCCAGCAGTCGTGTACTTAGCGGGAGGGCCTACAATGAGCAGTTCTTC. This chain uses TRBV6-2 or TRBV6-3 with TRBJ2-1; 11 bases match TRBD2. Germline CDR1 reads MNHEY; CDR2 reads SVGEGT. V lost 5 bases and J lost 2; bases outside the gene matches: 8. This CDR3 is built from 17 residues.

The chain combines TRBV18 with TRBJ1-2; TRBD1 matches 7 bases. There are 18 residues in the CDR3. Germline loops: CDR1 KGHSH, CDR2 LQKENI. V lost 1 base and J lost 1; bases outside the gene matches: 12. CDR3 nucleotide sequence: TGTGCCAGCTCACCACTAAGTGGCGGGACAGCATTTAACTATGGCTACACCTTC. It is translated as CASSPLSGGTAFNYGYTF. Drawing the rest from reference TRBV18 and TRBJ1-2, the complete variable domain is NAGVMQNPRHLVRRRGQEARLRCSPMKGHSHVYWYRQLPEEGLKFMVYLQKENIIDESGMPKERFSAEFPKEGPSILRIQQVVRGDSAAYFCASSPLSGGTAFNYGYTFGSGTRLTVV.

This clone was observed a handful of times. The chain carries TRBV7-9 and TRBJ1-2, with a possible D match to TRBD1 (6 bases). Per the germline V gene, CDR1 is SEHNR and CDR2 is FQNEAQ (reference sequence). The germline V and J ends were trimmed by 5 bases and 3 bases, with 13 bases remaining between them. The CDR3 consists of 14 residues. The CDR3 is CASSPGAGDYGYTF. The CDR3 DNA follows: TGTGCCAGCAGCCCAGGAGCAGGGGACTATGGCTACACCTTC.

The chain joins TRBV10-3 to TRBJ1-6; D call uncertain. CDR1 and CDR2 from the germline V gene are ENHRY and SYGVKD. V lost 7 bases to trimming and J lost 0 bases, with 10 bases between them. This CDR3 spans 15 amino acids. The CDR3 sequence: CAIKQQSSYNSPLHF. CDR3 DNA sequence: TGTGCCATCAAACAGCAGAGCTCCTATAATTCACCCCTCCACTTT.

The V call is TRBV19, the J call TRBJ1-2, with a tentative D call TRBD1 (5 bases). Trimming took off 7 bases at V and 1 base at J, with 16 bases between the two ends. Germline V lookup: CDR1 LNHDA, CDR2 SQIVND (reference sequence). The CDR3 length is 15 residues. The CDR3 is CASKDLGGVNYGYTF. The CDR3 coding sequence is TGTGCCAGTAAGGATCTAGGAGGGGTTAACTATGGCTACACCTTC.

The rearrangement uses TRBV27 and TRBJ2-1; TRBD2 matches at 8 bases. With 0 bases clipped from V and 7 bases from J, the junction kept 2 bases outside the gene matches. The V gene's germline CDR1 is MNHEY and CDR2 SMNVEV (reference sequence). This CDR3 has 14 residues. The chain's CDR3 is CASSLSLAVNEQFF. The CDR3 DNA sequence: TGTGCCAGCAGTTTATCACTAGCGGTGAATGAGCAGTTCTTC.

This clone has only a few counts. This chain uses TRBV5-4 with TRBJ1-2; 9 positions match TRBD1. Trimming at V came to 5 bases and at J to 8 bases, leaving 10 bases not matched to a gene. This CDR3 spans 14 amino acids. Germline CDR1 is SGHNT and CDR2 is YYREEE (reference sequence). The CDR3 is CASSSPGQGKGYTF. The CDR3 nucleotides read TGTGCCAGCAGTTCGCCGGGACAGGGCAAAGGCTACACCTTC.

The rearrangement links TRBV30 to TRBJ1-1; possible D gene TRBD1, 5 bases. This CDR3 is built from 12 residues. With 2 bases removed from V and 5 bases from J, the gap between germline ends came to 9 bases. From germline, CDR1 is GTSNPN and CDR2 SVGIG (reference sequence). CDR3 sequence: CAWSSAGTEAFF. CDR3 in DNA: TGTGCCTGGAGTTCAGCAGGGACTGAAGCTTTCTTT.

The DNA for the CDR3 is TGTGCCAGCAGTTTAAACAGGGACATGAACACTGAAGCTTTCTTT. It is translated as CASSLNRDMNTEAFF. The rearrangement joins TRBV27 to TRBJ1-1; the D gene is possibly TRBD1 (6 bases). From germline, CDR1 is MNHEY and CDR2 SMNVEV (reference sequence). V lost 2 bases and J lost 0, with 10 bases in between. There are 15 residues in the CDR3.

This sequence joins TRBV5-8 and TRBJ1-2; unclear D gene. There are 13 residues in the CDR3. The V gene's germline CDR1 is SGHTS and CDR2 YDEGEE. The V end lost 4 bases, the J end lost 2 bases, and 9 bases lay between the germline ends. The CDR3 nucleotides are TGTGCCAGCAGCCCGCAGATAAACTATGGCTACACCTTC. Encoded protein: CASSPQINYGYTF. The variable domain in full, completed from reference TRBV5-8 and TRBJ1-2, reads EAGVTQSPTHLIKTRGQQATLRCSPISGHTSVYWYQQALGLGLQFLLWYDEGEERNRGNFPPRFSGRQFPNYSSELNVNALELEDSALYLCASSPQINYGYTFGSGTRLTVV.

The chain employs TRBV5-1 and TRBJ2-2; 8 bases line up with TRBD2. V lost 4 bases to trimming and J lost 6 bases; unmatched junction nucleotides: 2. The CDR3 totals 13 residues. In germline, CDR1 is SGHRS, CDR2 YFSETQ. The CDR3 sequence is CASSKRESGELFF. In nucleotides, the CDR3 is TGCGCCAGCAGCAAGCGGGAGTCCGGGGAGCTGTTTTTT.

In nucleotides, the CDR3 is TGTGCCAGCAGCTTAGAAGGGACAGGGCGTGATGAAGCTTTCTTT. Translated, it gives CASSLEGTGRDEAFF. The V and J genes are TRBV13 and TRBJ1-1, with 9 positions matching TRBD1. The CDR3 loop spans 15 amino acids. With V trimmed by 1 base and J by 7 bases, 7 bases remained unmatched. Per the germline V gene, CDR1 is PRHDT and CDR2 is FYEKMQ (reference sequence).

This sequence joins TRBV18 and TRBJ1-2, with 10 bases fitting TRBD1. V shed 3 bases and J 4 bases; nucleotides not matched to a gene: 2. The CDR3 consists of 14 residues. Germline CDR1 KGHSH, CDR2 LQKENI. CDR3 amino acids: CASSPRQGAYGYTF. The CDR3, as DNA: TGTGCCAGCTCACCTAGACAGGGGGCCTATGGCTACACCTTC.

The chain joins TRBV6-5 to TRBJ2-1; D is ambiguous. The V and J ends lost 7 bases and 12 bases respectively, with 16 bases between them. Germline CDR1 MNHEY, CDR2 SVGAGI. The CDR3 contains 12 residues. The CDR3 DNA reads TGTGCCAGCACTAGTTACGACGCCCGGCAGTTCTTC. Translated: CASTSYDARQFF.

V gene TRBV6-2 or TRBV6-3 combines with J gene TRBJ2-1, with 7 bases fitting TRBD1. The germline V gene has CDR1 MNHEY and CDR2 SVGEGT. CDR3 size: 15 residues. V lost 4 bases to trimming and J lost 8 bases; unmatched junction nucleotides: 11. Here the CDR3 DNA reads TGTGCCAGCAGTTTCAGACAGGGCGGAATGGATGAGCAGTTCTTC. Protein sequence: CASSFRQGGMDEQFF.

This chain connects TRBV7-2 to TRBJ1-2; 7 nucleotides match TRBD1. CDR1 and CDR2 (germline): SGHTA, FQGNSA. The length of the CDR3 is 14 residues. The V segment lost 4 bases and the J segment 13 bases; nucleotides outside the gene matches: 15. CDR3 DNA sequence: TGTGCCAGCAGCTGGAGGGACAGCCGTTCAGGGGGCACCTTC. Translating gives CASSWRDSRSGGTF.

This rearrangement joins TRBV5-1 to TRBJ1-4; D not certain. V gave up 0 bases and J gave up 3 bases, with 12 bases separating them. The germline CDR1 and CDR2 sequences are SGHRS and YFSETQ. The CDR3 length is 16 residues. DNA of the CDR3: TGCGCCAGCAGCTTGGCGGGGAAATCAGCTAATGAAAAACTGTTTTTT. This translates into CASSLAGKSANEKLFF.

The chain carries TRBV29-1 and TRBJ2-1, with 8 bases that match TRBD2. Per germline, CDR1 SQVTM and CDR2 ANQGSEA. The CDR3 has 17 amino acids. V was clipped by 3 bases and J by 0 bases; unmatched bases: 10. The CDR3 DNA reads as TGCAGCGTTGAGAGGCCGGGGGGGCGCAGCTCCTACAATGAGCAGTTCTTC. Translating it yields CSVERPGGRSSYNEQFF.

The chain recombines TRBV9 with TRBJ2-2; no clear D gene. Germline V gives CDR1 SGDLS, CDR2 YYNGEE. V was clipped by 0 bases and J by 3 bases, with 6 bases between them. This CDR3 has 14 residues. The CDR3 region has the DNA TGTGCCAGCAGCGTAGTTTTCGACACCGGGGAGCTGTTTTTT. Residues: CASSVVFDTGELFF.

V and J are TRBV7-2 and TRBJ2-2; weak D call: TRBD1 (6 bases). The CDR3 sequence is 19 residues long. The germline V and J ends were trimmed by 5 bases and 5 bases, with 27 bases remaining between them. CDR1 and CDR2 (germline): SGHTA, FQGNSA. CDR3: CASSHRGRDTRSGTGELFF. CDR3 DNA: TGTGCCAGCAGCCATAGGGGTCGGGACACCAGGTCAGGGACCGGGGAGCTGTTTTTT. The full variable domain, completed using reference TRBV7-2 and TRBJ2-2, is GAGVSQSPSNKVTEKGKDVELRCDPISGHTALYWYRQSLGQGLEFLIYFQGNSAPDKSGLPSDRFSAERTGGSVSTLTIQRTQQEDSAVYLCASSHRGRDTRSGTGELFFGEGSRLTVL.

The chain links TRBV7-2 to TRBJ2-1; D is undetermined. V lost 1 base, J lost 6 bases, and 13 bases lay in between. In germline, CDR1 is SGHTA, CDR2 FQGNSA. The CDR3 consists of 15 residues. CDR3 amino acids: CASSLVKRDSNEQFF. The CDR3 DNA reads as TGTGCCAGCAGCTTAGTCAAGAGAGACTCCAATGAGCAGTTCTTC. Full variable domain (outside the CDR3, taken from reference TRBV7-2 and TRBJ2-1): GAGVSQSPSNKVTEKGKDVELRCDPISGHTALYWYRQSLGQGLEFLIYFQGNSAPDKSGLPSDRFSAERTGGSVSTLTIQRTQQEDSAVYLCASSLVKRDSNEQFFGPGTRLTVL.

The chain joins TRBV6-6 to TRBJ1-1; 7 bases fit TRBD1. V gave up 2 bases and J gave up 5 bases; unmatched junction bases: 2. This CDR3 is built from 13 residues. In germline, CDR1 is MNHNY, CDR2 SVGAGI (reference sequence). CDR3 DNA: TGTGCCAGCAGTTACCCACAGGGGACTGAAGCTTTCTTT. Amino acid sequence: CASSYPQGTEAFF.

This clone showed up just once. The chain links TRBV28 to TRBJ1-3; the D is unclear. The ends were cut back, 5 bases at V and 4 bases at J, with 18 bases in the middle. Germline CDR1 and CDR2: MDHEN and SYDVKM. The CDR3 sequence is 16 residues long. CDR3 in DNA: TGTGCCAGCAGTACACCCGCCGGGTTGAAGGGAAACACCATATATTTT. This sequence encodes CASSTPAGLKGNTIYF.

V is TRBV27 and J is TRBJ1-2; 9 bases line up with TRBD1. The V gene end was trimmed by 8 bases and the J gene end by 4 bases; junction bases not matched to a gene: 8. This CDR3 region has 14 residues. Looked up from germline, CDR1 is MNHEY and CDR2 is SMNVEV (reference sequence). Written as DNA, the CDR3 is TGTGCCAGCGGGACAGGGCCTTTAGTCTATGGCTACACCTTC. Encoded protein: CASGTGPLVYGYTF.

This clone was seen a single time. The CDR3 here is CASSMEQGANNEQFF. In nucleotides, the CDR3 is TGTGCCAGTAGTATGGAACAGGGGGCGAACAATGAGCAGTTCTTC. This rearrangement joins TRBV19 to TRBJ2-1; 9 nucleotides agree with TRBD1. Looked up from germline, CDR1 is LNHDA and CDR2 is SQIVND (reference sequence). This CDR3 spans 15 amino acids. V lost 3 bases and J lost 5; bases outside the gene matches: 5. Using reference TRBV19 and TRBJ2-1 for the parts outside the CDR3, the full variable domain is DGGITQSPKYLFRKEGQNVTLSCEQNLNHDAMYWYRQDPGQGLRLIYYSQIVNDFQKGDIAEGYSVSREKKESFPLTVTSAQKNPTAFYLCASSMEQGANNEQFFGPGTRLTVL.

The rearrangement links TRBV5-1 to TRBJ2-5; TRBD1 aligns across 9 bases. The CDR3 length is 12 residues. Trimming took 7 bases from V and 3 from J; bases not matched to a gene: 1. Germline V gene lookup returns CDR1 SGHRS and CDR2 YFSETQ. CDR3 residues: CASRTGEETQYF. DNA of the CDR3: TGCGCCAGCCGGACAGGGGAAGAGACCCAGTACTTC. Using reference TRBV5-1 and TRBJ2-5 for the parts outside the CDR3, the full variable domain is KAGVTQTPRYLIKTRGQQVTLSCSPISGHRSVSWYQQTPGQGLQFLFEYFSETQRNKGNFPGRFSGRQFSNSRSEMNVSTLELGDSALYLCASRTGEETQYFGPGTRLLVL.

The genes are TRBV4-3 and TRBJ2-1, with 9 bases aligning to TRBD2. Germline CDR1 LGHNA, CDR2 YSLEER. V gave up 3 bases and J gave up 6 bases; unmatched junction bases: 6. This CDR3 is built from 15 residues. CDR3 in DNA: TGCGCCAGCAGCCAGGGGGGACTAGCAGTCAATGAGCAGTTCTTC. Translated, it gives CASSQGGLAVNEQFF.